This T cell receptor (beta chain) is from a study of blood T cell repertoires in COVID-19. Turning to the study itself: The United States, Italy and Spain were the sources of the acute and convalescent COVID-19 samples.

CDR1 and CDR2 (germline): SGDLS, YYNGEE. CDR3 length: 12 amino acids. The V gene lost 10 bases and the J gene lost 8 bases, with 18 bases spanning the gap. TCRdb's copy holds only in-frame clones and misses some; the assay was immunoSEQ multiplex PCR. This table holds approximately 470,000 clones, 87% found once. This clone was recorded only once. Recovery among Cohort 3 donors was established by two negative PCRs, clearance, or symptom resolution. The clonotype comes from a woman in her late teens or twenties who had recovered from COVID-19. The specimen was PBMCs or T cells enriched from blood (not recorded which). The J gene is TRBJ1-2, the V gene TRBV9, with D possibly TRBD1 on 5 matching bases. DNA of the CDR3: TGTGCCTCCCGGGAGGGGTTCGGGGGCTACACCTTC. Encoded protein: CASREGFGGYTF.